Shown below are 18 T cell receptor beta chains from a single sample sequenced in a study of immune heterogeneity within non-small cell lung tumors. Multiplex PCR employing 32 V and 13 J primers generated amplicons of the TCR beta CDR3. From the multiplex PCR reads, TCRdb called clonotypes with MiXCR, one entry per CDR3 protein. This table holds about 23,000 distinct CDR3 sequences, 27% found once. Bulk tumor gDNA, 500 to 700 ng per sample, served as the TCR template. Several spatially distant biopsies were obtained per primary tumor intraoperatively. With untreated, newly diagnosed non-small cell lung cancer, the patients went on to undergo curative surgery. Sequencing used lung tumor tissue. The receptors shown here come from a man aged 35 to 55 with non-small cell lung cancer.

The chain links TRBV10-3 to TRBJ1-4; the match to TRBD1 covers 9 bases. Germline V CDR1 and CDR2: ENHRY, SYGVKD. This CDR3 is built from 12 residues. The junction had 5 bases not matched to a gene; V was cut back by 10 bases and J by 8 bases. CDR3 sequence (DNA): TGTGCCACCCGGGACAGGGAGGAAAAACTGTTTTTT. Translated, it gives CATRDREEKLFF.

Of note for this clonotype: Given a much more abundant clone one base away, this may be a read error. The V and J genes are TRBV7-2 and TRBJ2-1, with D possibly TRBD2 on 6 matching bases. Germline CDR1 reads SGHTA; CDR2 reads FQGNSA. V lost 1 base and J 2 bases, leaving 9 bases between the germline ends. The CDR3 is 15 amino acids. The CDR3 spells CASSLVAVPYNEQFF. CDR3 sequence (DNA): TGTGCCAGCAGCTTAGTAGCGGTCCCCTACAATGAGCAGTTCTTC.

Points on this clonotype: A read error is possible here, since a much larger clone lies one base away. The genes are TRBV20-1 and TRBJ1-2; D is undetermined. The ends were cut back, 2 bases at V and 3 bases at J, with 13 bases in the middle. This CDR3 contains 14 residues. The V gene's germline CDR1 is DFQATT and CDR2 SNEGSKA (reference sequence). The DNA of the CDR3 is TGCAGTGCTAGACTACAAGCAGGACACTATGGCTACACCTTC. Its translation is CSARLQAGHYGYTF.

This clonotype is deemed medium-sized. The chain recombines TRBV27 with TRBJ1-2; D gene unclear. The ends were cut back, 3 bases at V and 4 bases at J, with 12 bases in the middle. The CDR3 sequence is 14 residues long. Germline values: CDR1 MNHEY, CDR2 SMNVEV (reference sequence). The CDR3 DNA reads as TGTGCCAGCAGTTTTATGGGGTCGAGCTATGGCTACACCTTC. It yields the protein CASSFMGSSYGYTF.

As for this clonotype: A junction end diverges from the germline sequence, so it may reflect a read error. CDR3 bases: TGTGCCACCAGTGAAACTCGAGGGGGGGGAGTCTCTGGGACCAACGTCCTGACTTTC. Translating gives CATSETRGGGVSGTNVLTF. The genes are TRBV24-1 and TRBJ2-6, with D possibly TRBD2 on 7 matching bases. There are 19 residues in the CDR3. Per the germline V gene, CDR1 is KGHDR and CDR2 is SFDVKD.

Judged by abundance, this clonotype is medium-sized (0.01 to 0.1%). The chain carries TRBV9 and TRBJ2-5; 7 nucleotides align to TRBD1. The germline CDR1 and CDR2 sequences are SGDLS and YYNGEE. This CDR3 comprises 14 residues. Trimming took 4 bases from V and 5 from J; bases not matched to a gene: 8. As DNA, the CDR3 is TGTGCCAGCAGCCCTTGGGCCAGGGGGGAGACCCAGTACTTC. Its translation: CASSPWARGETQYF.

Concerning this clonotype: Just one base apart from a much larger clone, this may be a read error. The chain uses TRBV7-3 and TRBJ1-1; no reliable D call. The CDR3 contains 13 residues. Germline values: CDR1 SGHTA, CDR2 FQGTGA. In nucleotides, the CDR3 is TGTGCCAGCAGCTTAACGTTGGAGGAGCAAGCTTTATTT. This gives the protein CASSLTLEEQALF.

The chain joins TRBV11-2 to TRBJ2-7; D possibly corresponds to TRBD1 (5 bases). V was clipped by 2 bases and J by 4 bases, with 9 bases between them. Germline CDR1 reads SGHAT; CDR2 reads FQNNGV. The CDR3 has 13 residues. The CDR3 bases are TGTGCCAGCAGCTTACAGGGTCGTTACGAGCAGTACTTC. Encoded protein: CASSLQGRYEQYF.

This clonotype has at least ten counts. V usage is TRBV28 and J usage is TRBJ2-3; 14 nucleotides match TRBD2. Per the germline V gene, CDR1 is MDHEN and CDR2 is SYDVKM. This CDR3 has 20 amino acids. V trimming: 8 bases; J trimming: 4 bases; junction bases outside the gene matches: 20. In DNA form, the CDR3 reads TGTGCCAGCCCCCTTCTACCGGGACTAGCGGGAGTGATGAAACCAGATACGCAGTATTTT. This gives the protein CASPLLPGLAGVMKPDTQYF.

This clonotype was counted once. Just one base apart from a much larger clone, this may be a read error. V and J are TRBV29-1 and TRBJ2-7; D possibly matches TRBD1 or TRBD2 (6 bases each). The CDR3 contains 16 residues. From germline, CDR1 is SQVTM and CDR2 ANQGSEA. Trimming removed 2 bases at V and 7 bases at J, with 24 bases between. The CDR3 region has the DNA TGCAGCGTTGAATTCGGGGAAAGGGGGGCTACGGGAGAGCAGTACTTC. Encoded protein: CSVEFGERGATGEQYF.

With respect to this clonotype: This sequence may be a read error, since a much larger clone differs from it by one base. The V and J genes are TRBV7-4 and TRBJ2-3; 8 bases match TRBD2. Germline loops: CDR1 SGHVT, CDR2 SQSDAQ. V gave up 0 bases and J gave up 4 bases; unmatched junction bases: 15. The CDR3 spans 19 residues. As DNA, the CDR3 is TGTGCCAGCAGCTTAGCCCCACTTTGGGTAGCGGGGTGTCCAGATACGCAGTATTTT. Protein sequence: CASSLAPLWVAGCPDTQYF.

This clonotype was seen repeatedly, ten times or more. The chain uses TRBV28 and TRBJ2-7; 9 positions match TRBD2. V trimming: 2 bases; J trimming: 2 bases; junction bases outside the gene matches: 4. Germline loops: CDR1 MDHEN, CDR2 SYDVKM. CDR3 size: 15 residues. This CDR3 reads CASSLQLAGTYEQYF. CDR3 bases: TGTGCCAGCAGTTTACAACTAGCGGGTACCTACGAGCAGTACTTC. The full variable domain, rest sourced from reference TRBV28 and TRBJ2-7, is DVKVTQSSRYLVKRTGEKVFLECVQDMDHENMFWYRQDPGLGLRLIYFSYDVKMKEKGDIPEGYSVSREKKERFSLILESASTNQTSMYLCASSLQLAGTYEQYFGPGTRLTVT.

The chain carries TRBV19 and TRBJ1-1, with TRBD1 matching 12 bases. The CDR3 spans 15 residues. In germline, CDR1 is LNHDA, CDR2 SQIVND (reference sequence). Trimming took 9 bases from V and 4 from J; bases not matched to a gene: 9. This chain's CDR3 is CASRDRGQWGTEAFF. In nucleotides, the CDR3 is TGTGCCAGCCGGGACAGGGGGCAATGGGGCACTGAAGCTTTCTTT.

A word on this clonotype: A read error may produce the germline difference seen at one junction end. The V call is TRBV11-1, the J call TRBJ2-2; unclear D gene. The CDR3 spans 13 residues. From germline, CDR1 is SGHAT and CDR2 FQDESV (reference sequence). The CDR3 spells CAISLGNTGELFF. In DNA form, the CDR3 reads TGTGCCATCAGCTTAGGGAACACCGGGGAGCTGTTTTTT.

For this clonotype: A much more abundant neighbour one base away suggests this may be a read error. The V and J genes are TRBV6-9 and TRBJ2-7; 7 positions match TRBD1. Trimming cost V 3 bases and J 3 bases; bases outside gene matches: 8. CDR3 length: 15 amino acids. CDR1 MNHGY and CDR2 SVAAGI come from the germline V gene. CDR3 bases: TGTGCCAGCAGTTACTTCAGGGGGATTGGCTACGAGCAGTACTTC. Its protein product is CASSYFRGIGYEQYF.

In this sample, this clonotype turned up many times. The chain recombines TRBV6-2 or TRBV6-3 with TRBJ1-1; D may be TRBD1 (5 bases). Trimming took off 6 bases at V and 4 bases at J, with 24 bases between the two ends. Germline CDR1 MNHEY, CDR2 SVGEGT. The CDR3 is 17 residues long. The CDR3 DNA sequence: TGTGCCAGCAGCCGAAAGAAACCTACAAGGGGAAGCACTGAAGCTTTCTTT. Protein: CASSRKKPTRGSTEAFF.

This clonotype was seen once. This sequence may be a read error, since a much larger clone differs from it by one base. The chain links TRBV10-3 to TRBJ1-2; maybe TRBD1 (5 bases). The CDR3 loop spans 13 amino acids. The germline V gene has CDR1 ENHRY and CDR2 SYGVKD. The CDR3 bases are TGTGGCATCAGTGGTACAGGATCCCTTGGCTACACCTTC. The encoded protein is CGISGTGSLGYTF.

Worth noting for this clonotype: One end of the junction varies from germline; a read error may be responsible. The chain employs TRBV7-9 and TRBJ2-5; D is perhaps TRBD1 or TRBD2 (5 bases each). Germline V lookup: CDR1 SEHNR, CDR2 FQNEAQ (reference sequence). The length of the CDR3 is 16 residues. CDR3 protein: CVSSLGVKSGGETQYF. The CDR3 DNA sequence: TGTGTCAGCAGCTTAGGGGTTAAGAGTGGAGGAGAGACCCAGTACTTC. The full variable domain, in which reference TRBV7-9 and TRBJ2-5 provide the parts outside the CDR3, is DTGVSQNPRHKITKRGQNVTFRCDPISEHNRLYWYRQTLGQGPEFLTYFQNEAQLEKSRLLSDRFSAERPKGSFSTLEIQRTEQGDSAMYLCVSSLGVKSGGETQYFGPGTRLLVL.